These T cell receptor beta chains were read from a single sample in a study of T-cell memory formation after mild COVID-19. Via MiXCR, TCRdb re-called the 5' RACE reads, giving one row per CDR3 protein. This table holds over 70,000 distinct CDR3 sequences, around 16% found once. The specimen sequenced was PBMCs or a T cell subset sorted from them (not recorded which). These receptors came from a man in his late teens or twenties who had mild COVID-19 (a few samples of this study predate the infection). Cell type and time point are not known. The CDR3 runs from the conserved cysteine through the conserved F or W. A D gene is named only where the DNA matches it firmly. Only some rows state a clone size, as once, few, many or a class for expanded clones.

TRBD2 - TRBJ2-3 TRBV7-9 CASSFRLAGADTQYF TGTGCCAGCAGCTTTCGACTAGCGGGGGCAGATACGCAGTATTTT
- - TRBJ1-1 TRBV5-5 CASSPSPLGTEAFF TGTGCCAGCAGCCCCAGCCCGTTGGGGACTGAAGCTTTCTTT
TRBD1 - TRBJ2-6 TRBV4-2 CASSLGQGSYGANVLTF TGTGCCAGCAGCCTGGGACAGGGTTCGTATGGGGCCAACGTCCTGACTTTC
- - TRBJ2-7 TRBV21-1 CASSKEKSGSIPYEQYF TGTGCCAGCAGCAAAGAGAAATCAGGGTCGATCCCCTACGAGCAGTACTTC
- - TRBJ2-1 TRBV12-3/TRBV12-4 CASSPPEDEQFF TGTGCCAGCAGTCCCCCCGAGGATGAGCAGTTCTTC
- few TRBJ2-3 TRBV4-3 CASSHDSGRAQYF TGCGCCAGCAGCCATGATTCGGGACGTGCTCAGTATTTT
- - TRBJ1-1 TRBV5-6 CASSLAYVTRSTEAFF TGTGCCAGCAGCTTGGCGTATGTCACTCGCTCCACTGAAGCTTTCTTT
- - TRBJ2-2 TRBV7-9 CASSSTTGELFF TGTGCCAGCAGCTCCACCACCGGGGAGCTGTTTTTT
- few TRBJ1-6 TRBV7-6 CASSSRPNGDNSPLHF TGTGCCAGCAGCTCCAGACCCAATGGTGATAATTCACCCCTCCACTTT
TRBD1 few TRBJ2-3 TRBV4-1 CASSQEDRATDTQYF TGCGCCAGCAGCCAAGAGGACAGGGCCACAGATACGCAGTATTTT
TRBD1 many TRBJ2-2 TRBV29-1 CSVGGQTANTGELFF TGCAGCGTTGGGGGACAGACCGCGAACACCGGGGAGCTGTTTTTT
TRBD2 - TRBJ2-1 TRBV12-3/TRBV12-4 CASSALAGGDNEQFF TGTGCCAGCAGTGCACTAGCGGGGGGCGACAATGAGCAGTTCTTC
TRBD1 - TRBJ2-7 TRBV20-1 CSASGTGSYEQYF TGCAGTGCGAGCGGGACAGGGTCCTACGAGCAGTACTTC
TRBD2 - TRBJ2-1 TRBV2 CASSPSGGLYNEQFF TGTGCCAGCAGCCCAAGCGGGGGACTTTACAATGAGCAGTTCTTC
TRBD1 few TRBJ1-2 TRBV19 CASSRDRSYGYTF TGTGCCAGTAGCCGGGACAGATCCTATGGCTACACCTTC
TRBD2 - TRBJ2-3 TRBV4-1 CASSQDLVSGGWADTQYF TGCGCCAGCAGCCAAGATCTGGTTAGCGGGGGGTGGGCAGATACGCAGTATTTT
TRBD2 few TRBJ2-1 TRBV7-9 CASSNLAGGPPNEQFF TGTGCCAGCAGCAACCTAGCGGGGGGGCCCCCCAATGAGCAGTTCTTC
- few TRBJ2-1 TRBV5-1 CASSIYDSVNEQFF TGCGCCAGCAGCATATATGACAGTGTAAATGAGCAGTTCTTC
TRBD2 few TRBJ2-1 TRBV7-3 CASSKTSGVYNEQFF TGTGCCAGCAGCAAGACTAGCGGGGTATACAATGAGCAGTTCTTC
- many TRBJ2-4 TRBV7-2 CASSLASQAAKNIQYF TGTGCCAGCAGCTTAGCGAGCCAGGCGGCCAAAAACATTCAGTACTTC
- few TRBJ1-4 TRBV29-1 CSVENRNRLFF TGCAGCGTTGAGAATCGCAATCGTCTGTTTTTT
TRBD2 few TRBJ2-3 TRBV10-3 CAISSGGAGDTQYF TGTGCCATCAGCAGCGGGGGGGCCGGAGATACGCAGTATTTT
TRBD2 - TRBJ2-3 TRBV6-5 CASSPRLAGDTDTQYF TGTGCCAGCAGTCCAAGACTAGCGGGAGACACAGATACGCAGTATTTT
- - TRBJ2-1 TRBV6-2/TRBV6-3 CASSYSTVEQFF TGTGCCAGCAGTTACTCGACCGTCGAGCAGTTCTTC
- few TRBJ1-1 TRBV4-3 CASSRGTASNTEAFF TGCGCCAGCAGCCGGGGGACGGCTAGTAACACTGAAGCTTTCTTT
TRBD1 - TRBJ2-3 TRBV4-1 CASSQRATGDTQYF TGCGCCAGCAGCCAAAGGGCGACAGGGGACACGCAGTATTTT
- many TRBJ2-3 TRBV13 CASSLNTDTQYF TGTGCCAGCAGCTTGAACACAGATACGCAGTATTTT
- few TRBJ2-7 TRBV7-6 CASSLPESRYEQYF TGTGCCAGCAGCTTACCTGAGAGCCGCTACGAGCAGTACTTC
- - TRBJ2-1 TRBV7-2 CASSPGSIQLYNEQFF TGTGCCAGCAGCCCGGGGAGCATACAGCTATACAATGAGCAGTTCTTC
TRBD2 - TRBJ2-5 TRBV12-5 CASGRLAGLQETQYF TGTGCTAGTGGTCGGCTAGCGGGGCTGCAAGAGACCCAGTACTTC
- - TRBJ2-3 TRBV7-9 CASSPPRSRGDTQYF TGTGCCAGCAGCCCACCACGTTCCAGGGGAGATACGCAGTATTTT
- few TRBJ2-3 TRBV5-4 CASSLAGQSTDTQYF TGTGCCAGCAGCTTGGCAGGGCAAAGCACAGATACGCAGTATTTT
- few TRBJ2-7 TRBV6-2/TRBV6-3 CASSYPNGAGTLYEQYF TGTGCCAGCAGTTACCCGAACGGGGCGGGGACCCTCTACGAGCAGTACTTC
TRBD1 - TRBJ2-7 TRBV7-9 CASIPGQGPYEQYF TGTGCCAGCATCCCGGGACAGGGCCCTTACGAGCAGTACTTC
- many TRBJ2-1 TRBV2 CASSEAIPDNEQFF TGTGCCAGCAGTGAGGCGATCCCCGACAATGAGCAGTTCTTC
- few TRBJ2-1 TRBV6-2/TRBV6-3 CASSFQGYEQFF TGTGCCAGCAGTTTTCAGGGCTATGAGCAGTTCTTC
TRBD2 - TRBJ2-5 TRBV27 CASSLLAGGPEETQYF TGTGCCAGCAGTTTGTTGGCGGGGGGGCCCGAAGAGACCCAGTACTTC
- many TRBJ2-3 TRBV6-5 CASSYRRRADTQYF TGTGCCAGCAGTTACCGGAGAAGGGCAGATACGCAGTATTTT
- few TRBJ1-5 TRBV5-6 CASSLGAPSEPQHF TGTGCCAGCAGCTTGGGGGCACCGTCTGAGCCCCAGCATTTT
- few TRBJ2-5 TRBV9 CASSVTTWETQYF TGTGCCAGCAGCGTAACAACTTGGGAGACCCAGTACTTC
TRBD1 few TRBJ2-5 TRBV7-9 CASSPGTGETQYF TGTGCCAGCAGCCCGGGGACAGGAGAGACCCAGTACTTC
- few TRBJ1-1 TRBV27 CASSLSSGGWNTEAFF TGTGCCAGCAGTTTATCCAGTGGGGGTTGGAACACTGAAGCTTTCTTT
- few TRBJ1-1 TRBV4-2 CASSPSVNTEAFF TGTGCCAGCAGCCCGTCAGTGAACACTGAAGCTTTCTTT
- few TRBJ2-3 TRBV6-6 CASSSSGGSGDTQYF TGTGCCAGCAGCTCCAGTGGGGGCTCGGGAGATACGCAGTATTTT
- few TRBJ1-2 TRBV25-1 CASTGLGRGYTF TGTGCCAGCACTGGACTGGGACGAGGCTACACCTTC
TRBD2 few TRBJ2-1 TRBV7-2 CASSLGGGTYNEQFF TGTGCCAGCAGCTTAGGCGGGGGTACCTACAATGAGCAGTTCTTC
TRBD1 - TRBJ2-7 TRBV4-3 CASSQRTGAYEQYF TGCGCCAGCAGCCAAAGGACAGGGGCCTACGAGCAGTACTTC
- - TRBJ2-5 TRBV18 CASSPPLSGAAETQYF TGTGCCAGCTCACCACCGTTAAGTGGGGCCGCGGAGACCCAGTACTTC
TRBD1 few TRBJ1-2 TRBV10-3 CAISLGQGSYGYTF TGTGCCATCAGCCTCGGACAGGGTTCTTATGGCTACACCTTC
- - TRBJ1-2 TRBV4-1 CASSQENYSRHGYTF TGCGCCAGCAGCCAAGAGAATTATTCTCGGCATGGCTACACCTTC
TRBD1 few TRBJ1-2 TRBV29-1 CSGRQGVYGYTF TGCAGCGGCCGACAGGGGGTCTATGGCTACACCTTC
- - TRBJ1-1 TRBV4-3 CASSQSTGGYTEAFF TGCGCCAGCAGCCAATCTACCGGGGGGTACACTGAAGCTTTCTTT
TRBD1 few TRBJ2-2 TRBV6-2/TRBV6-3 CASSRGPSTGELFF TGTGCCAGCAGCAGGGGGCCGAGCACCGGGGAGCTGTTTTTT